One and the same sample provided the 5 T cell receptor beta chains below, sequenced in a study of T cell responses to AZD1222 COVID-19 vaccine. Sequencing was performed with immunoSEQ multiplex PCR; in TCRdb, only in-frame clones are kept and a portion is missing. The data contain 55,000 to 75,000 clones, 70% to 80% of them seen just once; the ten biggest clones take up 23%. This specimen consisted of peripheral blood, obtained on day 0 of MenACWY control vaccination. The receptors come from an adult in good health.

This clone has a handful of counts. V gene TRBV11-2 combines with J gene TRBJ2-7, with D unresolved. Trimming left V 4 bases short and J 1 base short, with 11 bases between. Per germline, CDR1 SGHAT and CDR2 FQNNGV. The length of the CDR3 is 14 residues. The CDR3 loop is CASSSYSGSYEQYF. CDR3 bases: TGTGCCAGCAGCTCATACTCTGGATCCTACGAGCAGTACTTC.

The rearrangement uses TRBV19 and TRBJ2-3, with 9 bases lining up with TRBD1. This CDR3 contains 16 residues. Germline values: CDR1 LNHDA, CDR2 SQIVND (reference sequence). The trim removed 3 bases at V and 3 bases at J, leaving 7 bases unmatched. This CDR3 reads CASSIGDRVPTDTQYF. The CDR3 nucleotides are TGTGCCAGTAGTATCGGGGACAGGGTGCCAACAGATACGCAGTATTTT.

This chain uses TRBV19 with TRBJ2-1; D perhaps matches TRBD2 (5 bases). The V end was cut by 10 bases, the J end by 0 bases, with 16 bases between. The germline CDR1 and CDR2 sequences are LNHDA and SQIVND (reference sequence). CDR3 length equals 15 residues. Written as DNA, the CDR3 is TGTGCCACCAGCGCGGGCCTGAGCTCCTACAATGAGCAGTTCTTC. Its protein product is CATSAGLSSYNEQFF.

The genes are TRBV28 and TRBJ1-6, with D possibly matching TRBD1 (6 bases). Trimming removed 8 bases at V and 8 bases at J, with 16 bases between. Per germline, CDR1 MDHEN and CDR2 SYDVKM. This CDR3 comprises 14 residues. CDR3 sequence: CASQPGGGDSPLHF. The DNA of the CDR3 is TGTGCCAGCCAACCCGGGGGGGGCGATTCACCCCTCCACTTT.

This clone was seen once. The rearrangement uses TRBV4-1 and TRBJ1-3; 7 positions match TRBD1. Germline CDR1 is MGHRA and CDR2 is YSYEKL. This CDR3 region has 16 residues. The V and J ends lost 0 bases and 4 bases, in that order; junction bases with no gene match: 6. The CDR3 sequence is CASSQEARGTGNTIYF. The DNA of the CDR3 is TGCGCCAGCAGCCAAGAGGCCAGGGGGACGGGAAACACCATATATTTT.